The 26 T cell receptor beta chains below come from one sample, sequenced in a study of cytomegalovirus exposure and HLA in healthy donors. The primer mix had 60 Vbeta and 13 Jbeta primers. The data were produced by immunoSEQ multiplex PCR, yet TCRdb's version contains in-frame clones alone and is incomplete. In the table there are 150,000 to 200,000 clones, about 80% of which are singletons. The specimen was PBMCs. The receptor set was obtained from a woman in her thirties or forties in good health and CMV-seronegative.

The rearrangement joins TRBV7-3 to TRBJ2-1; D is possibly TRBD2 (5 bases). The ends were cut back, 2 bases at V and 5 bases at J, with 10 bases in the middle. Germline assignment: CDR1 SGHTA and CDR2 FQGTGA. The CDR3 is 14 residues long. CDR3 sequence: CASSLGPGNNEQFF. The CDR3 nucleotides read TGTGCCAGCAGCTTAGGGCCGGGGAACAATGAGCAGTTCTTC.

J is TRBJ2-1 and V is TRBV5-1, with D perhaps matching TRBD2 (5 bases). V was pared by 2 bases and J by 7 bases, with 10 bases between. The germline gives CDR1 SGHRS, CDR2 YFSETQ. The CDR3 covers 13 residues. CDR3 residues: CASSFEGLNEQFF. The DNA for the CDR3 is TGCGCCAGCAGCTTTGAGGGTCTAAATGAGCAGTTCTTC. The full variable domain, with the rest looked up from reference TRBV5-1 and TRBJ2-1, is KAGVTQTPRYLIKTRGQQVTLSCSPISGHRSVSWYQQTPGQGLQFLFEYFSETQRNKGNFPGRFSGRQFSNSRSEMNVSTLELGDSALYLCASSFEGLNEQFFGPGTRLTVL.

A remark on this clone: Because it lacks the conserved phenylalanine or tryptophan at the end, this CDR3 is likely a read error. The DNA is omitted, as the CDR3 cannot be located on it reliably, and the CDR3 follows TCRdb's listing. The V call is TRBV4-1, the J call TRBJ1-2. Termini included, the CDR3 measures 10 amino acids. The germline V gene encodes CDR1 MGHRA and CDR2 YSYEKL. The CDR3 is CASSHSGRTG.

The chain recombines TRBV5-1 with TRBJ2-1, with 9 positions matching TRBD1. The CDR3 consists of 15 residues. V shed 3 bases, J shed 2 bases, and the junction held 3 bases outside the gene matches. The germline CDR1 and CDR2 sequences are SGHRS and YFSETQ. The CDR3 reads CASSYGTGTYNEQFF. The CDR3 DNA follows: TGCGCCAGCAGCTACGGGACAGGGACCTACAATGAGCAGTTCTTC. The full variable domain, its missing parts supplied by reference TRBV5-1 and TRBJ2-1, is KAGVTQTPRYLIKTRGQQVTLSCSPISGHRSVSWYQQTPGQGLQFLFEYFSETQRNKGNFPGRFSGRQFSNSRSEMNVSTLELGDSALYLCASSYGTGTYNEQFFGPGTRLTVL.

The V and J genes are TRBV29-1 and TRBJ1-1; 9 nucleotides match TRBD1. The CDR3 sequence is 16 residues long. CDR1 SQVTM and CDR2 ANQGSEA come from the germline V gene. V was clipped by 3 bases and J by 4 bases; unmatched bases: 12. Written as DNA, the CDR3 is TGCAGCGTTGAGGGACGACAGGGGGTCGGCCCCACTGAAGCTTTCTTT. Its protein is CSVEGRQGVGPTEAFF.

This clone was seen a single time. The chain carries TRBV30 and TRBJ2-5, with 7 bases fitting TRBD1. With 5 bases clipped from V and 1 base from J, the junction kept 1 base outside the gene matches. The CDR3 is 12 amino acids. CDR1 and CDR2 from the germline V gene are GTSNPN and SVGIG (reference sequence). DNA for the CDR3: TGTGCCTGGGGGACAGTCCAAGAGACCCAGTACTTC. Translated: CAWGTVQETQYF.

The chain uses TRBV23-1 and TRBJ1-2, with 7 bases fitting TRBD1. TRBV23-1 is identified as an open reading frame with a role that is uncertain. The CDR3 length is 16 residues. With V trimmed by 2 bases and J by 1 base, 7 bases remained unmatched. CDR3 in amino acids: CASSQKTGVINYGYTF. The CDR3 region has the DNA TGCGCCAGCAGTCAAAAAACAGGGGTTATTAACTATGGCTACACCTTC.

This chain connects TRBV10-3 to TRBJ1-1, with D maybe TRBD1 (6 bases). CDR1 is ENHRY, CDR2 SYGVKD, per germline. The CDR3 covers 13 residues. CDR3 coding DNA: TGTGCTCTCCAGCGGGGGCTGAACACTGAAGCTTTCTTT. This translates into CALQRGLNTEAFF.

This clone was seen only once. This sequence joins TRBV11-2 and TRBJ2-5; D ambiguous. From germline, CDR1 is SGHAT and CDR2 FQNNGV. This CDR3 comprises 13 residues. With 5 bases removed from V and 4 bases from J, the gap between germline ends came to 11 bases. The CDR3 bases are TGTGCCAGCAGCAGATTAGGCGGAGAGACCCAGTACTTC. Translation gives CASSRLGGETQYF.

The rearrangement joins TRBV11-3 to TRBJ2-2, with 10 bases aligning to TRBD2. Germline CDR1 reads SGHNT; CDR2 reads YENEEA. Trimming removed 5 bases from V and 1 base from J; junction bases left unmatched: 4. The CDR3 runs 16 residues. The CDR3 nucleotides are TGTGCCAGCAGCCCCGGACTAGCGGAGAACACCGGGGAGCTGTTTTTT. Translation: CASSPGLAENTGELFF.

The CDR3 loop reads CASSGGTGGEETQYF. DNA of the CDR3: TGCGCCAGCAGCGGGGGAACAGGGGGGGAAGAGACCCAGTACTTC. The genes are TRBV5-1 and TRBJ2-5; D possibly corresponds to TRBD1 (8 bases). The germline V gene has CDR1 SGHRS and CDR2 YFSETQ. The CDR3 totals 15 residues. Trimming stripped 4 bases from V and 3 bases from J, with 16 bases between.

V and J are TRBV2 and TRBJ1-1; D is unresolved. V lost 5 bases, J lost 1 base, and 8 bases lay in between. CDR3 length: 13 residues. Per germline, CDR1 SNHLY and CDR2 FYNNEI. In DNA form, the CDR3 reads TGTGCCAGCAGTACGGGGTGGAACACTGAAGCTTTCTTT. Its protein is CASSTGWNTEAFF.

The chain recombines TRBV5-8 with TRBJ2-1; 9 bases map to TRBD1. The V and J ends lost 2 bases and 9 bases, in that order; junction bases with no gene match: 15. The CDR3 length is 17 residues. Germline-derived CDR1 and CDR2 are SGHTS and YDEGEE. The chain's CDR3 is CASSFSPNRGRWGEQFF. The DNA of the CDR3 is TGTGCCAGCAGCTTTAGTCCGAACAGGGGGCGATGGGGTGAGCAGTTCTTC. Drawing the rest from reference TRBV5-8 and TRBJ2-1, the complete variable domain is EAGVTQSPTHLIKTRGQQATLRCSPISGHTSVYWYQQALGLGLQFLLWYDEGEERNRGNFPPRFSGRQFPNYSSELNVNALELEDSALYLCASSFSPNRGRWGEQFFGPGTRLTVL.

This chain links TRBV5-1 with TRBJ2-1; TRBD2 matches at 12 bases. The CDR3 covers 17 residues. Trimming at V came to 4 bases and at J to 1 base, leaving 6 bases not matched to a gene. The V gene's germline CDR1 is SGHRS and CDR2 YFSETQ. The CDR3 region has the DNA TGCGCCAGCAGCCCGACGACTAGCGGGAGATCCTACAATGAGCAGTTCTTC. This codes for CASSPTTSGRSYNEQFF.

The chain is built from TRBV19 and TRBJ1-2, with D possibly TRBD1 on 5 matching bases. Germline values: CDR1 LNHDA, CDR2 SQIVND (reference sequence). The CDR3 covers 12 residues. Trimming removed 5 bases from V and 7 bases from J, with 11 bases in between. This chain's CDR3 is CASSPRAAGYTF. The CDR3 DNA reads as TGTGCCAGTAGTCCCAGGGCCGCTGGCTACACCTTC.

The chain recombines TRBV7-2 with TRBJ2-1; 10 bases fit TRBD2. In germline, CDR1 is SGHTA, CDR2 FQGNSA. The CDR3 contains 17 residues. Trimming removed 1 base from V and 3 bases from J; junction bases left unmatched: 6. CDR3 loop: CASSLEGGLAFYNEQFF. The CDR3 DNA reads as TGTGCCAGCAGCTTAGAGGGGGGACTAGCGTTCTACAATGAGCAGTTCTTC.

V gene TRBV30 combines with J gene TRBJ2-2; 7 nucleotides match TRBD1. J gave up 6 bases and V 7 bases, and 8 bases lay outside the gene matches. The CDR3 loop spans 13 amino acids. In germline, CDR1 is GTSNPN, CDR2 SVGIG (reference sequence). The chain's CDR3 is CASATGAPGELFF. CDR3 nucleotide sequence: TGTGCCTCGGCTACAGGGGCCCCCGGGGAGCTGTTTTTT.

The rearrangement links TRBV7-2 to TRBJ2-5; 10 bases agree with TRBD2. The V segment lost 5 bases and the J segment 5 bases; nucleotides outside the gene matches: 11. The CDR3 runs 16 residues. Germline values: CDR1 SGHTA, CDR2 FQGNSA. The CDR3 region is CASSRTSGGLEETQYF. The DNA for the CDR3 is TGTGCCAGCAGCCGGACTAGCGGAGGGCTGGAGGAGACCCAGTACTTC. The full variable domain, its missing parts supplied by reference TRBV7-2 and TRBJ2-5, is GAGVSQSPSNKVTEKGKDVELRCDPISGHTALYWYRQSLGQGLEFLIYFQGNSAPDKSGLPSDRFSAERTGGSVSTLTIQRTQQEDSAVYLCASSRTSGGLEETQYFGPGTRLLVL.

V is TRBV2 and J is TRBJ2-1, with 7 bases that match TRBD1. This CDR3 comprises 17 residues. Trimming removed 2 bases from V and 9 bases from J; junction bases left unmatched: 16. Per the germline V gene, CDR1 is SNHLY and CDR2 is FYNNEI. The CDR3, as DNA: TGTGCCAGCAGTGAAAGTAGTCGGGCAGGGGGTACTAGTGAGCAGTTCTTC. It encodes CASSESSRAGGTSEQFF.

The chain couples TRBV9 to TRBJ2-5; 9 nucleotides match TRBD2. TRBJ2-7 explains the end of the DNA better; the J call may be wrong. CDR1 and CDR2 (germline): SGDLS, YYNGEE. The CDR3 contains 15 residues. CDR3 sequence: CASSATGTSFYEQYF. The CDR3 coding sequence is TGTGCCAGCAGCGCCACCGGGACTAGCTTCTACGAGCAGTACTTC.

The chain is built from TRBV11-2 and TRBJ2-3; maybe TRBD2 (6 bases). V lost 3 bases, J lost 1 base, and 11 bases lay in between. The CDR3 runs 15 residues. Germline lookup yields CDR1 SGHAT and CDR2 FQNNGV. The CDR3 sequence is CASSFSRGGTDTQYF. The CDR3 DNA is TGTGCCAGCAGCTTCTCGCGGGGAGGCACAGATACGCAGTATTTT.

This chain links TRBV19 with TRBJ1-5; D is possibly TRBD1 (6 bases). Germline V gene data show CDR1 as LNHDA and CDR2 as SQIVND (reference sequence). V gave up 5 bases and J gave up 4 bases, with 9 bases separating them. The CDR3 spans 13 residues. The DNA of the CDR3 is TGTGCCAGTAGTTCCGACAGGAATCAGCCCCAGCATTTT. Encoded protein: CASSSDRNQPQHF.

V is TRBV2 and J is TRBJ1-3; no definite D call. The CDR3 is 12 residues long. The ends were cut back, 8 bases at V and 4 bases at J, with 9 bases in the middle. The germline CDR1 and CDR2 sequences are SNHLY and FYNNEI. The CDR3 loop reads CASGQSGNTIYF. The CDR3, as DNA: TGTGCCAGCGGGCAGTCCGGAAACACCATATATTTT.

The chain employs TRBV19 and TRBJ1-5, with a tentative D call TRBD1 (6 bases). V was cut by 9 bases and J by 1 base, with 10 bases left in between. The CDR3 totals 13 residues. CDR1 and CDR2 (germline): LNHDA, SQIVND (reference sequence). The CDR3 coding sequence is TGTGCCAGCCGGGACAACAGCAATCAGCCCCAGCATTTT. Amino acids: CASRDNSNQPQHF.

This clone was seen a single time. The CDR3 is CASSAVAGVEEQFF. In DNA, the CDR3 is TGTGCCAGTAGTGCGGTAGCGGGAGTAGAAGAGCAGTTCTTC. The J gene is TRBJ2-7, the V gene TRBV19, with 9 bases that match TRBD2. TRBJ2-1 explains the end of the DNA better; the J call may be wrong. CDR3 length equals 14 residues. Germline V CDR1 and CDR2: LNHDA, SQIVND (reference sequence).

The V and J genes are TRBV5-1 and TRBJ2-7, with TRBD2 matching 12 bases. The CDR3 is made up of 14 amino acids. Germline trimming cut 0 bases from V and 6 bases from J; bases unmatched to any gene: 1. Germline CDR1 and CDR2: SGHRS and YFSETQ. This chain's CDR3 is CASSLEGLAGEQYF. CDR3 sequence (DNA): TGCGCCAGCAGCTTGGAGGGACTAGCGGGCGAGCAGTACTTC.